This TCR beta chain was profiled in a study of blood T cells in healthy people across ages. Study findings and constraints: Long-lived donors exceeded aged donors in naive CD4+ cells and diversity. Samples with more naive T cells showed higher observed beta diversity.

This clonotype was found once. No antigen is known for it. It was with a sample-barcoded 5' primer and a J-beta primer mix that a second PCR of roughly 7 to 12 cycles was run. Tagging of each cDNA molecule was performed by a template-switch adaptor with 12 random nucleotides. One entry per CDR3 protein, called by TCRdb with MiXCR from the 5' RACE reads. The sample consists of about 1,500,000 distinct CDR3 sequences, roughly 40% of them appearing once. Germline assignment: CDR1 SNHLY and CDR2 FYNNEI. The CDR3 is made up of 16 amino acids. V lost 2 bases and J lost 3, with 16 bases in between. The clonotype was recovered from a young woman in good health. The V and J genes are TRBV2 and TRBJ2-5; TRBD1 or TRBD2 may be the D gene (5 bases each). Specimen: blood. In DNA form, the CDR3 reads TGTGCCAGCAGTGAAATGAGGGGCTCAATCAAAGAGACCCAGTACTTC. Its translation is CASSEMRGSIKETQYF.